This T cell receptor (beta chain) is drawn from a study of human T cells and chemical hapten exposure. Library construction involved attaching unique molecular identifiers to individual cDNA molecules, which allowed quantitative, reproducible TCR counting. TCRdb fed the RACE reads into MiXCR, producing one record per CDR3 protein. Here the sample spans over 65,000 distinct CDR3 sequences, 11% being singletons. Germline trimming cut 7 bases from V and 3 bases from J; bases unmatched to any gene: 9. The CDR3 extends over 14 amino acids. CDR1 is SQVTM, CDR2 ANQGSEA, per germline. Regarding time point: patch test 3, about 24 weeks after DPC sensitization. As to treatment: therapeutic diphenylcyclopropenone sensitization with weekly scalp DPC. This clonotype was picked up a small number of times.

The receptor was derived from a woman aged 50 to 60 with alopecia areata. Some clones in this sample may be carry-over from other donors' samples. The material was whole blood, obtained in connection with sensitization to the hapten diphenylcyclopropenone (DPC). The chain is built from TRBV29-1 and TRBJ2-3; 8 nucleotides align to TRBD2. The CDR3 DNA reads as TGCAGCGGCCTTTGGGGACTAGGTACAGATACGCAGTATTTT. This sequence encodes CSGLWGLGTDTQYF.